The clone carrying this T cell receptor (beta chain) came up a few times. Its antigen is unknown. The sample comes from a study of T cells after yellow fever vaccination. Study-level information: Fractions of low cell number were prepared using SMART-Seq v4 Ultra Low Input.

Each CDR3 protein gets one entry after TCRdb re-called the 5' RACE reads with MiXCR. The table includes hundreds of thousands of distinct CDR3 sequences, around a sixth detected once. Study-level points and caveats: FACS-sorted repertoires could contain abundant clonotypes contaminating from the bulk population. Most clones from primary vaccination resurfaced after the booster (96% CD4, over 75% CD8). Overall, a small share of clonotypes was seen in both CD4 and CD8 compartments.

The CDR3 has 14 residues. This TCR was sampled from a man in his late teens or twenties who received the YFV17D yellow fever vaccine. The sample consisted of PBMCs, taken more than 4 days after the first yellow fever vaccination. The chain recombines TRBV21-1 with TRBJ2-5. TRBV21-1 is a pseudogene locus. For the CDR3, the DNA is TGTGCCAGCAGCAAAGTGAGGCACCAAGAGACCCAGTACTTC. Translation: CASSKVRHQETQYF.